This T cell receptor (beta chain) was obtained from a study of siplizumab effects on memory and regulatory T cells. Assays examined around 100,000 TCR templates per sample. Only in-frame clones appear in the TCRdb table, and some are missing; sequencing was by immunoSEQ multiplex PCR. Of about 69,000 clones in the sample, approximately 88% were seen once. V was trimmed by 5 bases and J by 3 bases, leaving 19 bases between them. The CDR3 contains 16 residues. CDR1 SGHNT and CDR2 YYREEE come from the germline V gene (reference sequence). Comment on this clone: Its target is unknown.

Study findings and constraints: About 75-97% of proliferating CD4+ or CD8+ clones had no assignable naive or memory phenotype. There was no confirmation of the suppressive function of proliferating Tregs from siplizumab cultures. Naive T cells looked more diverse than memory cells, and they looked like major contributors to the alloresponse.

This receptor was obtained from a human donor in good health. The chain couples TRBV5-4 to TRBJ2-3, with D tentatively TRBD2 (7 bases). The specimen was Tregs sorted from blood. CDR3 loop: CASSRGAGRRTDTQYF. CDR3 sequence (DNA): TGTGCCAGCAGTCGGGGGGCAGGGAGGAGAACAGATACGCAGTATTTT.